Presented here are 20 T cell receptor beta chains from one specimen sequenced in a study of vaccination and CD4 T cells after COVID-19. The Oncomine TCR Beta short-read assay sequenced DNA from cultured CD4+ T cells. TCRdb re-analysed the PCR reads in MiXCR, keeping a single row per CDR3 protein. The data show some 11,000 distinct CDR3 sequences, around 23% seen once. The sample's treatment: approximately 9-day PBMC culture with coronavirus spike peptide pools or control peptides (ViraFEST assay). For these receptors, no antigen is known. Sequenced material: CD4+ T cells from blood, cultured in vitro, taken after SARS-CoV-2 vaccination. The origin of the receptors is a human donor who had recovered from COVID-19.

This clonotype was seen more than once but under ten times. The rearrangement joins TRBV20-1 to TRBJ2-1; D remains ambiguous. Trimming pared 3 bases from V and 4 bases from J, leaving 7 bases between. The length of the CDR3 is 12 residues. Germline V CDR1 and CDR2: DFQATT, SNEGSKA (reference sequence). CDR3 amino acids: CSASRVYNEQFF. In nucleotides, the CDR3 is TGCAGTGCTAGTAGGGTTTACAATGAGCAGTTCTTC.

This clonotype is deemed medium-sized (0.01 to 0.1%). CDR3 region: CASSQRVAVHYGYTF. For the CDR3, the DNA is TGCGCCAGCAGCCAAAGGGTGGCAGTGCACTATGGCTACACCTTC. The J gene is TRBJ1-2, the V gene TRBV4-1; D remains unclear. V was clipped by 2 bases and J by 3 bases, with 13 bases between them. Germline CDR1 MGHRA, CDR2 YSYEKL. This CDR3 region has 15 residues.

This clonotype was found once. The V call is TRBV11-2, the J call TRBJ1-6, with 7 nucleotides matching TRBD1. In germline, CDR1 is SGHAT, CDR2 FQNNGV. This CDR3 is 14 amino acids long. The V segment lost 5 bases and the J segment 7 bases; nucleotides outside the gene matches: 5. The CDR3 nucleotides read TGTGCCAGCAGCCAGGACAGGCGAAATTCACCCCTCCACTTT. Protein: CASSQDRRNSPLHF.

The chain links TRBV12-3 or TRBV12-4 to TRBJ1-6, with TRBD1 identical over 9 bases. V dropped 5 bases and J dropped 8; count of bases not matched to a gene: 7. The CDR3 runs 15 residues. CDR3 sequence: CASSPQQGAHSPLHF. The DNA of the CDR3 is TGTGCCAGCAGTCCCCAACAGGGGGCGCATTCACCCCTCCACTTT.

This clonotype is medium-sized within its sample. This rearrangement joins TRBV28 to TRBJ1-2; D is uncertain. Trimming removed 8 bases at V and 1 base at J, with 5 bases between. The CDR3 loop spans 11 amino acids. The germline V gene encodes CDR1 MDHEN and CDR2 SYDVKM. The CDR3 region is CASRDNYGYTF. The CDR3 region has the DNA TGTGCCAGCCGGGATAACTATGGCTACACCTTC.

This clonotype was detected only a few times. The gene calls are TRBV19 and TRBJ1-5, with 10 bases identical to TRBD1. The CDR3 runs to 15 residues. Germline loops: CDR1 LNHDA, CDR2 SQIVND (reference sequence). With 6 bases clipped from V and 3 bases from J, the junction kept 5 bases outside the gene matches. CDR3 bases: TGTGCCAGTAGAGAAGGGACAGGGGCCAATCAGCCCCAGCATTTT. Its translation is CASREGTGANQPQHF.

The V gene is TRBV7-2, the J gene TRBJ2-1; TRBD1 aligns across 7 bases. V was pared by 5 bases and J by 8 bases, with 6 bases of the junction left unmatched. Per germline, CDR1 SGHTA and CDR2 FQGNSA. CDR3 size: 13 residues. The CDR3 protein is CASSLYRGDEQFF. The CDR3 region has the DNA TGTGCCAGCAGCCTCTACAGGGGCGATGAGCAGTTCTTC.

This rearrangement joins TRBV5-8 to TRBJ1-1; D unresolved. Trimming removed 2 bases from V and 1 base from J, with 6 bases in between. Germline lookup yields CDR1 SGHTS and CDR2 YDEGEE. The CDR3 extends over 13 amino acids. CDR3 loop: CASSFQGNTEAFF. The CDR3 DNA is TGTGCCAGCAGCTTTCAAGGGAACACTGAAGCTTTCTTT.

This clonotype is labeled medium-sized. V and J are TRBV20-1 and TRBJ2-3, with D perhaps assigned TRBD1 or TRBD2 (5 bases each). Germline-derived CDR1 and CDR2 are DFQATT and SNEGSKA (reference sequence). The CDR3 is 11 amino acids. Trimming removed 6 bases from V and 10 bases from J, with 14 bases in between. This CDR3 is CSAPMRGSQYF. The CDR3 coding sequence is TGCAGTGCCCCGATGAGGGGATCGCAGTATTTT.

This clonotype came up a few times. V usage is TRBV20-1 and J usage is TRBJ2-7; 8 nucleotides line up with TRBD2. The CDR3 is made up of 14 amino acids. V gave up 3 bases and J gave up 1 base; unmatched junction bases: 5. The germline V gene encodes CDR1 DFQATT and CDR2 SNEGSKA (reference sequence). CDR3 DNA sequence: TGCAGTGCTAGTCGGGCTAGCGGGTCCTACGAGCAGTACTTC. It codes for CSASRASGSYEQYF.

The chain combines TRBV28 with TRBJ2-3; D is uncertain. Germline CDR1 and CDR2: MDHEN and SYDVKM. This CDR3 region has 14 residues. Trimming removed 3 bases from V and 2 bases from J, with 9 bases in between. The CDR3: CASSFFRDTDTQYF. CDR3 DNA: TGTGCCAGCAGTTTCTTTCGTGACACAGATACGCAGTATTTT.

This clonotype is labeled medium-sized. The chain joins TRBV28 to TRBJ2-6; D gene ambiguous. Germline CDR1 MDHEN, CDR2 SYDVKM. The CDR3 has 14 residues. The ends were cut back, 6 bases at V and 3 bases at J, with 9 bases in the middle. The CDR3 nucleotides are TGTGCCAGCAGCCCTCCACGTGGGGCCAACGTCCTGACTTTC. This sequence encodes CASSPPRGANVLTF.

The chain couples TRBV29-1 to TRBJ1-2; 10 nucleotides align to TRBD1. V lost 2 bases to trimming and J lost 4 bases; unmatched junction nucleotides: 1. In germline, CDR1 is SQVTM, CDR2 ANQGSEA. The CDR3 spans 13 residues. CDR3 nucleotide sequence: TGCAGCGTTGAACGGGACAGGGGCTATGGCTACACCTTC. It codes for CSVERDRGYGYTF. The full variable domain, in which reference TRBV29-1 and TRBJ1-2 provide the parts outside the CDR3, is SAVISQKPSRDICQRGTSLTIQCQVDSQVTMMFWYRQQPGQSLTLIATANQGSEATYESGFVIDKFPISRPNLTFSTLTVSNMSPEDSSIYLCSVERDRGYGYTFGSGTRLTVV.

The chain recombines TRBV6-2 or TRBV6-3 with TRBJ2-5; TRBD2 aligns across 8 bases. The CDR3 is made up of 14 amino acids. Germline values: CDR1 MNHEY, CDR2 SVGEGT. The V and J ends lost 8 bases and 3 bases, in that order; junction bases with no gene match: 8. For the CDR3, the DNA is TGTGCCAGCCATCCGGGGGGGCTGAAAGAGACCCAGTACTTC. Encoded protein: CASHPGGLKETQYF.

This clonotype was seen a handful of times. This chain connects TRBV19 to TRBJ2-1; 9 positions agree with TRBD2. This CDR3 has 16 amino acids. Germline V CDR1 and CDR2: LNHDA, SQIVND (reference sequence). V shed 9 bases, J shed 0 bases, and the junction held 9 bases outside the gene matches. The CDR3 spells CASKADSGSSYNEQFF. CDR3 DNA sequence: TGTGCCAGCAAGGCGGATAGCGGGAGCTCCTACAATGAGCAGTTCTTC.

CDR3 residues: CSPLGRGDEAFF. The CDR3 nucleotides are TGCAGTCCTCTGGGCAGGGGAGATGAAGCTTTCTTT. The chain employs TRBV20-1 and TRBJ1-1, with a weak D call TRBD1 (6 bases). The CDR3 is 12 residues long. Trimming stripped 8 bases from V and 7 bases from J, with 17 bases between. Germline values: CDR1 DFQATT, CDR2 SNEGSKA (reference sequence).

This clonotype was counted only a few times. The chain joins TRBV7-2 to TRBJ2-3; 7 nucleotides match TRBD1. Unmatched junction bases numbered 9, after V lost 0 bases and J lost 3 bases. CDR3 size: 17 residues. The V gene's germline CDR1 is SGHTA and CDR2 FQGNSA. The DNA for the CDR3 is TGTGCCAGCAGCTTAGCTCTAGGGGGCGCAGGTACAGATACGCAGTATTTT. The encoded protein is CASSLALGGAGTDTQYF.

The chain employs TRBV29-1 and TRBJ2-5, with 8 bases aligning to TRBD1. The J segment lost 5 bases and the V segment lost 3 bases, leaving 17 bases of the junction unmatched. The CDR3 is made up of 17 amino acids. Germline CDR1 is SQVTM and CDR2 is ANQGSEA. CDR3 sequence reads: CSVDRMSAAGGWETQYF. For the CDR3, the DNA is TGCAGCGTTGACCGTATGTCCGCGGCAGGGGGCTGGGAGACCCAGTACTTC.

This clonotype was detected a few times. The chain couples TRBV28 to TRBJ2-7; D gene ambiguous. V was clipped by 7 bases and J by 1 base, with 8 bases between them. Germline V lookup: CDR1 MDHEN, CDR2 SYDVKM. CDR3 length: 12 residues. The DNA of the CDR3 is TGTGCCAGCACGAGGCTGTCCTACGAGCAGTACTTC. Translating it yields CASTRLSYEQYF.

The rearrangement uses TRBV28 and TRBJ2-6; D perhaps matches TRBD1 (6 bases). This CDR3 spans 16 amino acids. Per germline, CDR1 MDHEN and CDR2 SYDVKM. The V and J ends lost 6 bases and 0 bases respectively, with 12 bases between them. The CDR3: CASSRTQGSGANVLTF. The CDR3 region has the DNA TGTGCCAGCAGCCGTACACAGGGCTCTGGGGCCAACGTCCTGACTTTC.